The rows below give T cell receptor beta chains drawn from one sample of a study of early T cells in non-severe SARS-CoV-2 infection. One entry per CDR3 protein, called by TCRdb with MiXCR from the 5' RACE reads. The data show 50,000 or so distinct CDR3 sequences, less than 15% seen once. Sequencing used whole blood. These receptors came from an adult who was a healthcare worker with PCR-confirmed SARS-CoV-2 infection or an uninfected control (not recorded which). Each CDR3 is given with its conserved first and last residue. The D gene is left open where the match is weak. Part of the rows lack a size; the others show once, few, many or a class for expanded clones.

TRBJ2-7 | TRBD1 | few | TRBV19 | TGTGCCAGTAGTAGAGGACAGGGCTACGAGCAGTACTTC | CASSRGQGYEQYF
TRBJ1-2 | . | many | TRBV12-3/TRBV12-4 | TGTGCCCTAAGGGCCAGGGGTTCCTATGGCTACACCTTC | CALRARGSYGYTF
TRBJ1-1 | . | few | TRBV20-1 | TGCAGTGCTTTGGGACCGGTGGGCACTGAAGCTTTCTTT | CSALGPVGTEAFF
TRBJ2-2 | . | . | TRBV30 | TGTGCCTGGGCCCCTGGACGTATTTCGACGAACACCGGGGAGCTGTTTTTT | CAWAPGRISTNTGELFF
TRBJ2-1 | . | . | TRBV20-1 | TGCAGTGCTAGGGGCCCCGGCCCGGGGGAGCAGTTCTTC | CSARGPGPGEQFF
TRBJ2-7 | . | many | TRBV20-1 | TGCAGTGCTAACCCCCCAAGGGGGGACTACGAGCAGTACTTC | CSANPPRGDYEQYF
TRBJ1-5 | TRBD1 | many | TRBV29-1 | TGCAGCGCTGGGGACAGGGGGCGGAATCAGCCCCAGCATTTT | CSAGDRGRNQPQHF
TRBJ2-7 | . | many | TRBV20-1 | TGCAGTGCTAGAGGTGAGGAACGATACGAGCAGTACTTC | CSARGEERYEQYF
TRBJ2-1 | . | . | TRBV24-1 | TGTGCCACCAGTGATCACGGGACTTCTTCTTACAATGAGCAGTTCTTC | CATSDHGTSSYNEQFF
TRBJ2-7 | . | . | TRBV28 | TGTGCCAGCAGTTCCCCGGGACGGAAACCCGGGGACGAGCAGTACTTC | CASSSPGRKPGDEQYF
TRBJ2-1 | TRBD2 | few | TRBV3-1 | TGTGCCAGCAGCCCGTTAGCGGGAGGGGAATACAATGAGCAGTTCTTC | CASSPLAGGEYNEQFF
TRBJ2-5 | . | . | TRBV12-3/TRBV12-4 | TGTGCCAGCAGCGCCCTGTTGGAGACCCAGTACTTC | CASSALLETQYF
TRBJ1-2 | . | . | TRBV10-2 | TGCGCCAGCAGTCGGACACTCTGGTATGGCTACACCTTC | CASSRTLWYGYTF
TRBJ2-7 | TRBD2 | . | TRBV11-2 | TGTGCCAGCAGCGAAACGGGGGGAGGCAACGAGCAGTACTTC | CASSETGGGNEQYF
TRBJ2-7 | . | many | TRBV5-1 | TGCGCCAGCAGCTGGGACGGGCTCTACGAGCAGTACTTC | CASSWDGLYEQYF
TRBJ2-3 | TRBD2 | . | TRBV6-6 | TGTGCCAGCACCTTAGGGGGACTAGCGGGACTTACAGATACGCAGTATTTT | CASTLGGLAGLTDTQYF
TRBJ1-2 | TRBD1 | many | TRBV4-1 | TGCGCCAGCAGCCATGGGACAGTTTATGGCTACACCTTC | CASSHGTVYGYTF
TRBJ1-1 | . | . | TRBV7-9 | TGTGCCAGCAGCACCTCGTCCATGAACACTGAAGCTTTCTTT | CASSTSSMNTEAFF
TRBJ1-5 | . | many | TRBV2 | TGTGCCAGCAGTGAAGGGGGTTGGGGCAATCAGCCCCAGCATTTT | CASSEGGWGNQPQHF
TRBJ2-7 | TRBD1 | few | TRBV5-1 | TGCGCCAGCAGCAGTGGGACAGCGACCTACGAGCAGTACTTC | CASSSGTATYEQYF
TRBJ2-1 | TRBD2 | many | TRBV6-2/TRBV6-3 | TGTGCCAGCAGTTCCCCGGGGGGTAGCGGAAGCAATGAGCAGTTCTTC | CASSSPGGSGSNEQFF
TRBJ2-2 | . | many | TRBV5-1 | TGCGCCAGCAGCTTGTTACAGACGAACACCGGGGAGCTGTTTTTT | CASSLLQTNTGELFF
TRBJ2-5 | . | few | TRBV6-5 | TGTGCCAGCAGTTACTCGACGGGACAACTACAAGAGACCCAGTACTTC | CASSYSTGQLQETQYF
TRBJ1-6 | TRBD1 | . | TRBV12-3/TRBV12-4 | TGTGCCAGCAGTTTAGTAAGGAGCCCAGGGGGCGGCTCACCCCTCCACTTT | CASSLVRSPGGGSPLHF
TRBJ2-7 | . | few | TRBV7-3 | TGTGCCAGCAGCCCCGTTGGGGGTGTAGCCTACGAGCAGTACTTC | CASSPVGGVAYEQYF
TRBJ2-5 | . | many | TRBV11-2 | TGTGCCAGCAGCTTAATCACTGGAGTTGGGGGCAAAGAGACCCAGTACTTC | CASSLITGVGGKETQYF
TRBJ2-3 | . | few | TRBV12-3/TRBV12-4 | TGTGTCAGCAGGCGTGGGCCAGATACGCAGTATTTT | CVSRRGPDTQYF
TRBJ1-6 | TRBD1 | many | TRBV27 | TGTGCCAGCAGTCAAACCTCAGGGGGCGCTGGGAATTCACCCCTCCACTTT | CASSQTSGGAGNSPLHF
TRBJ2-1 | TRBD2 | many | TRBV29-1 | TGCAGCGTTTTAGCGGGAGTCAATGAGCAGTTCTTC | CSVLAGVNEQFF
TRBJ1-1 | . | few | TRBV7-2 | TGTGCCAGCAGCTTACGGACGGCGATGGGGTTGAACACTGAAGCTTTCTTT | CASSLRTAMGLNTEAFF
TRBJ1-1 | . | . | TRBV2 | TGTGCCAGCAAAATCCCTCGGAACACTGAAGCTTTCTTT | CASKIPRNTEAFF
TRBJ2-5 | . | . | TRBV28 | TGTGCCAGCAGCCTTTCTCGGGCCCGGGAGACCCAGTACTTC | CASSLSRARETQYF
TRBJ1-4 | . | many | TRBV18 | TGTGCCAGCTCAAGAGCGCAGGCGGATGAAAAACTGTTTTTT | CASSRAQADEKLFF
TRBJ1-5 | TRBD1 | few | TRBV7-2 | TGTGCCAGCAGCGGCCGGACAGGGGAGGACAATCAGCCCCAGCATTTT | CASSGRTGEDNQPQHF
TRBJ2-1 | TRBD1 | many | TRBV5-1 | TGCGCCAGCAGCCCGACAGGGGCTGTCAATGAGCAGTTCTTC | CASSPTGAVNEQFF
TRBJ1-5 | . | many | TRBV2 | TGTGCCAGCAGGGCTCTAGGTAATAGCGATCAGCCCCAGCATTTT | CASRALGNSDQPQHF
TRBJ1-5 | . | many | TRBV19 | TGTGCCAGTAGTATACAACCCGTGGCGCGCAATCAGCCCCAGCATTTT | CASSIQPVARNQPQHF
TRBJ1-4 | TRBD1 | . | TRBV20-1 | TGCAGTGCTGACAGGGGGCCTCGAGAAAAACTGTTTTTT | CSADRGPREKLFF
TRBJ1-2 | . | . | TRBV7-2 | TGTGCCAGCAGCTGGACAGCCAACTATGGCTACACCTTC | CASSWTANYGYTF
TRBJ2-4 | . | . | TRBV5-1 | TGCGCCAGCAGCCCACAGGGAGGCGACATTCAGTACTTC | CASSPQGGDIQYF
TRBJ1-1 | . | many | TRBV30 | TGTGCCTGGAGACCCCCGGTGGGGGGCCCCCGAGGCGAAGCTTTCTTT | CAWRPPVGGPRGEAFF
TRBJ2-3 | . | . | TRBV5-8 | TGTGCCAGCAGCTTGTTCGGCGGTAGCACAGATACGCAGTATTTT | CASSLFGGSTDTQYF
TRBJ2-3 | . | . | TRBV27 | TGTGCCAGCAGCTGGGGGTCAGGTACGCAGTATTTT | CASSWGSGTQYF
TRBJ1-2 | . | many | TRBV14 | TGTGCCAGCAGCCAAGACGGATTCTATGGCTACACCTTC | CASSQDGFYGYTF
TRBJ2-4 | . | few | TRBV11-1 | TGTGCCAGCAGCTTAGCGCCAGCCAAAAACATTCAGTACTTC | CASSLAPAKNIQYF
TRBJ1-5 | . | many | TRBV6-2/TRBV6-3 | TGTGCCAGCAACGACGGCCCTATGGAGGATCAGCCCCAGCATTTT | CASNDGPMEDQPQHF
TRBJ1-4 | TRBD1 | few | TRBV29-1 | TGCAGCGTGGGACAGGCCCTAAATGAAAAACTGTTTTTT | CSVGQALNEKLFF
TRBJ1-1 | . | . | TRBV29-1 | TGCAGCGTCGGACTAGTGAGTGAAGCTTTCTTT | CSVGLVSEAFF
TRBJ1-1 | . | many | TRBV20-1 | TGCAGTGCTCCCTCCCGGAATATCCGGCACTCAAACACTGAAGCTTTCTTT | CSAPSRNIRHSNTEAFF
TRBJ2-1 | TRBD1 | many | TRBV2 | TGTGCCAGCAGTGAAGGGAGGGACAGGGCGAAAATAAACTCCTACAATGAGCAGTTCTTC | CASSEGRDRAKINSYNEQFF
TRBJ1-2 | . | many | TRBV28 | TGTGCCAGCAGTTTATCAAGGAGCGGACGAAGCTATGGCTACACCTTC | CASSLSRSGRSYGYTF
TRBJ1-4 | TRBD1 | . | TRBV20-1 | TGCAGTTTCCGGACAGGCTCAAATGAAAAACTGTTTTTT | CSFRTGSNEKLFF
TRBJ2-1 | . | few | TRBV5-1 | TGCGCCAGCAGCCGTGGAAAGGCGAATGAGCAGTTCTTC | CASSRGKANEQFF